Shown below are 20 T cell receptor beta chains from a single sample sequenced in a study of blood T cell repertoires in COVID-19. Profiling relied on immunoSEQ multiplex PCR, and the TCRdb table lists in-frame clones only, not all of them. The data show 300,000 to 350,000 clones, under 95% seen once. Sample: peripheral blood. Every receptor here comes from a woman under 30 who had recovered from COVID-19.

CDR3 bases: TGCGCCAGCAGTGAAGTTCTGTGGAGCGGGAGGACCGATAGCACAGATACGCAGTATTTT. It is translated as CASSEVLWSGRTDSTDTQYF. The chain links TRBV10-2 to TRBJ2-3, with TRBD2 matching 9 bases. V gave up 3 bases and J gave up 0 bases; unmatched junction bases: 16. This CDR3 region has 20 residues. Germline assignment: CDR1 WSHSY and CDR2 SAAADI.

V is TRBV5-4 and J is TRBJ2-1; D might be TRBD2 (5 bases). The CDR3 sequence is 14 residues long. The V and J ends lost 4 bases and 0 bases respectively, with 8 bases between them. Germline-derived CDR1 and CDR2 are SGHNT and YYREEE (reference sequence). The CDR3 protein is CASSVDSSYNEQFF. CDR3 coding DNA: TGTGCCAGCAGCGTGGACTCCTCCTACAATGAGCAGTTCTTC.

The J gene is TRBJ1-1, the V gene TRBV18; 9 nucleotides align to TRBD1. Germline lookup yields CDR1 KGHSH and CDR2 LQKENI. V was pared by 3 bases and J by 7 bases, with 3 bases of the junction left unmatched. The CDR3 contains 13 residues. CDR3 coding DNA: TGTGCCAGCTCACCTCCGGGACAGGGTGAAGCTTTCTTT. This translates into CASSPPGQGEAFF. Using reference TRBV18 and TRBJ1-1 for the parts outside the CDR3, the full variable domain is NAGVMQNPRHLVRRRGQEARLRCSPMKGHSHVYWYRQLPEEGLKFMVYLQKENIIDESGMPKERFSAEFPKEGPSILRIQQVVRGDSAAYFCASSPPGQGEAFFGQGTRLTVV.

This clone was seen a single time. The chain is built from TRBV28 and TRBJ1-2; no clear D. From germline, CDR1 is MDHEN and CDR2 SYDVKM. There are 17 residues in the CDR3. Trimming took 2 bases from V and 1 from J, leaving 17 bases between them. CDR3 nucleotides: TGTGCCAGCAGTTTAGGGTCAGGTAGTCTATTTAACTATGGCTACACCTTC. It translates to CASSLGSGSLFNYGYTF.

The chain employs TRBV19 and TRBJ1-4; 7 positions match TRBD1. Trimming cost V 5 bases and J 4 bases; bases outside gene matches: 10. Germline V lookup: CDR1 LNHDA, CDR2 SQIVND (reference sequence). The CDR3 loop spans 16 amino acids. The CDR3 bases are TGTGCCAGTAGTCCCCAGGGGGGAAAACGTAATGAAAAACTGTTTTTT. Amino acid sequence: CASSPQGGKRNEKLFF.

The V and J genes are TRBV7-9 and TRBJ2-2; tentatively, D is TRBD2 (5 bases). Trimming stripped 2 bases from V and 6 bases from J, with 10 bases between. The CDR3 runs 14 residues. CDR1 SEHNR and CDR2 FQNEAQ come from the germline V gene (reference sequence). Written as DNA, the CDR3 is TGTGCCAGCAGCTTACTAAGGGAGTCCGGGGAGCTGTTTTTT. It yields the protein CASSLLRESGELFF. The full variable domain, completed using reference TRBV7-9 and TRBJ2-2, is DTGVSQNPRHKITKRGQNVTFRCDPISEHNRLYWYRQTLGQGPEFLTYFQNEAQLEKSRLLSDRFSAERPKGSFSTLEIQRTEQGDSAMYLCASSLLRESGELFFGEGSRLTVL.

The V gene is TRBV2, the J gene TRBJ1-2, with a weak D call TRBD1 (6 bases). The CDR3 length is 13 residues. The germline gives CDR1 SNHLY, CDR2 FYNNEI. V shed 5 bases and J shed 4 bases, with 11 bases lying between them. CDR3 bases: TGTGCCAGCAGTCCAGGGGTTAGCTATGGCTACACCTTC. The encoded protein is CASSPGVSYGYTF.

This rearrangement joins TRBV6-2 or TRBV6-3 to TRBJ2-1; 11 bases map to TRBD2. Trimming removed 4 bases from V and 6 bases from J; junction bases left unmatched: 8. The CDR3 is 16 residues long. Germline CDR1 reads MNHEY; CDR2 reads SVGEGT. CDR3 loop: CASSWLTGTSGNEQFF. Here the CDR3 DNA reads TGTGCCAGCAGTTGGTTAACCGGGACTAGCGGCAATGAGCAGTTCTTC.

V is TRBV5-5 and J is TRBJ1-4; weak D call: TRBD1 (6 bases). In germline, CDR1 is SGHKS, CDR2 YYEKEE (reference sequence). The germline V and J ends were trimmed by 0 bases and 8 bases, with 14 bases remaining between them. The CDR3 length is 15 residues. Here the CDR3 reads CASSLGGGSWEKLFF. The CDR3 DNA is TGTGCCAGCAGCTTGGGCGGGGGCTCTTGGGAAAAACTGTTTTTT.

This sequence joins TRBV6-5 and TRBJ2-5; possible D gene TRBD2, 6 bases. From germline, CDR1 is MNHEY and CDR2 SVGAGI. The CDR3 length is 13 residues. The V gene lost 6 bases and the J gene lost 5 bases, with 13 bases spanning the gap. The DNA for the CDR3 is TGTGCCAGCAGACGCGACCGGGGGGAGACCCAGTACTTC. Residues: CASRRDRGETQYF.

The CDR3 spells CASSSGQAGGVDTQYF. The CDR3 DNA sequence: TGTGCCAGCAGCTCCGGGCAAGCGGGAGGGGTAGATACGCAGTATTTT. The chain carries TRBV27 and TRBJ2-3; 10 bases are a match to TRBD2. Germline lookup yields CDR1 MNHEY and CDR2 SMNVEV (reference sequence). The CDR3 totals 16 residues. With 6 bases clipped from V and 5 bases from J, the junction kept 11 bases outside the gene matches.

This chain connects TRBV5-1 to TRBJ2-4, with TRBD2 identical over 8 bases. The CDR3 is made up of 18 amino acids. Germline assignment: CDR1 SGHRS and CDR2 YFSETQ. With V trimmed by 2 bases and J by 1 base, 11 bases remained unmatched. The CDR3, as DNA: TGCGCCAGCAGCTTCCTGTCAAGCGGGAGTGGGGCCAAAAACATTCAGTACTTC. It is translated as CASSFLSSGSGAKNIQYF.

The V gene is TRBV6-6, the J gene TRBJ1-1; TRBD1 aligns across 7 bases. The V and J ends lost 4 bases and 6 bases, in that order; junction bases with no gene match: 8. The germline V gene has CDR1 MNHNY and CDR2 SVGAGI (reference sequence). The CDR3 is made up of 14 amino acids. CDR3 coding DNA: TGTGCCAGCAGTTCGACAGGGACGCTATCTGAAGCTTTCTTT. The encoded protein is CASSSTGTLSEAFF.

The chain links TRBV6-5 to TRBJ1-2, with 7 positions matching TRBD1. The CDR3 contains 14 residues. J gave up 6 bases and V 7 bases, and 11 bases lay outside the gene matches. Germline values: CDR1 MNHEY, CDR2 SVGAGI. For the CDR3, the DNA is TGTGCCAGCAATAACAGGGGCGTTGTCCATGGCTACACCTTC. Protein: CASNNRGVVHGYTF.

J is TRBJ1-1 and V is TRBV11-2; D gene uncertain. The V gene lost 2 bases and the J gene lost 6 bases, with 16 bases spanning the gap. The CDR3 is 15 residues long. Germline V lookup: CDR1 SGHAT, CDR2 FQNNGV. The CDR3 DNA sequence: TGTGCCAGCAGCTTAAATGGCAGGAGGAGTTCTGAAGCTTTCTTT. Translating gives CASSLNGRRSSEAFF.

The chain uses TRBV27 and TRBJ2-3, with 9 bases fitting TRBD1. CDR1 and CDR2 from the germline V gene are MNHEY and SMNVEV (reference sequence). This CDR3 is built from 14 residues. The trim removed 7 bases at V and 6 bases at J, leaving 8 bases unmatched. The CDR3 loop is CASTDRGRWDTQYF. In nucleotides, the CDR3 is TGTGCCAGCACCGACAGGGGGAGATGGGATACGCAGTATTTT.

The V call is TRBV3-1 (or the pseudogene TRBV3-2), the J call TRBJ2-3, with TRBD2 matching over 7 bases. Germline CDR1 LGHDT, CDR2 YNNKEL (reference sequence). The CDR3 covers 16 residues. After removal of 0 bases from V and 1 base from J, the junction contained 4 bases not matched to a gene. CDR3 bases: TGTGCCAGCAGCCAAGAGTGGAGCGGGGGCACAGATACGCAGTATTTT. This encodes CASSQEWSGGTDTQYF.

The chain joins TRBV15 to TRBJ2-1, with TRBD2 matching over 10 bases. V lost 0 bases, J lost 14 bases, and 7 bases stayed unmatched. The CDR3 covers 14 residues. From germline, CDR1 is LNHNV and CDR2 YYDKDF (reference sequence). This chain's CDR3 is CATSRDTSGVREFF. For the CDR3, the DNA is TGTGCCACCAGCAGAGATACTAGCGGGGTCCGAGAGTTCTTC.

V usage is TRBV6-6 and J usage is TRBJ1-2, with a possible D match to TRBD1 (6 bases). V lost 2 bases and J lost 5, with 18 bases in between. The CDR3 is 16 amino acids. Germline V gives CDR1 MNHNY, CDR2 SVGAGI (reference sequence). The CDR3 DNA reads TGTGCCAGCAGTTACCGAACCGAGGGGGATAGGTATGGCTACACCTTC. Its translation: CASSYRTEGDRYGYTF.

This clone was picked up one time. The rearrangement links TRBV30 to TRBJ2-3; 11 nucleotides match TRBD2. Germline values: CDR1 GTSNPN, CDR2 SVGIG (reference sequence). CDR3 length: 15 residues. Unmatched junction bases numbered 7, after V lost 2 bases and J lost 6 bases. The CDR3 bases are TGTGCCTGGAGTCGGCTAGCGGGGGGCTTGGATACGCAGTATTTT. Its translation: CAWSRLAGGLDTQYF.